This paragraph covers one T cell receptor beta chain sequence. Antigen: not known. This table comes from immunoSEQ multiplex PCR, and its TCRdb copy is limited to in-frame clones, with some not included. Of approximately 12,000 clones in the sample, approximately 93% were seen once. This sample is drawn from a study of graft-versus-host responses after intestinal transplantation. Study-level background: Recipients were all induced with anti-thymocyte globulin, then given tacrolimus and steroids for 2 to 3 years. Study-level results: GvH clones appeared in recipient marrow, some first in ileum or blood. Declines in HvG clones occurring early post-transplant were associated with peak circulating GvH clone levels.

The junction had 9 bases not matched to a gene; V was cut back by 5 bases and J by 0 bases. This CDR3 spans 15 amino acids. Germline V gene lookup returns CDR1 SQVTM and CDR2 ANQGSEA. J is TRBJ1-1 and V is TRBV29-1; TRBD1 aligns across 7 bases. This material consisted of PBMCs, taken roughly 110 days after intestinal transplant. The clonotype originates from a human patient who received an intestinal transplant, so some T cells may come from the graft donor. The CDR3 region is CSVRLGGTVNTEAFF. CDR3 sequence (DNA): TGCAGCGTTCGACTCGGGGGGACAGTGAACACTGAAGCTTTCTTT.